This T cell receptor (beta chain) is drawn from a study of Tregs in tolerant kidney transplant recipients. Assay used: immunoSEQ multiplex PCR; TCRdb lists only in-frame clones, some missing. The sample lists 98,000 or so clones; 90% were seen once. Germline-derived CDR1 and CDR2 are MNHNY and SVGAGI (reference sequence). The length of the CDR3 is 16 residues. Trimming removed 4 bases at V and 0 bases at J, with 14 bases between. This TCR came from a human donor who received a combined kidney and bone marrow transplant. The chain combines TRBV6-6 with TRBJ2-3; D unclear. Specimen: CD4+ T cells from blood, collected before the transplant. Here the CDR3 DNA reads TGTGCCAGCAGTTTCCGGCCAGCAGGAAGCACAGATACGCAGTATTTT. Translation gives CASSFRPAGSTDTQYF.